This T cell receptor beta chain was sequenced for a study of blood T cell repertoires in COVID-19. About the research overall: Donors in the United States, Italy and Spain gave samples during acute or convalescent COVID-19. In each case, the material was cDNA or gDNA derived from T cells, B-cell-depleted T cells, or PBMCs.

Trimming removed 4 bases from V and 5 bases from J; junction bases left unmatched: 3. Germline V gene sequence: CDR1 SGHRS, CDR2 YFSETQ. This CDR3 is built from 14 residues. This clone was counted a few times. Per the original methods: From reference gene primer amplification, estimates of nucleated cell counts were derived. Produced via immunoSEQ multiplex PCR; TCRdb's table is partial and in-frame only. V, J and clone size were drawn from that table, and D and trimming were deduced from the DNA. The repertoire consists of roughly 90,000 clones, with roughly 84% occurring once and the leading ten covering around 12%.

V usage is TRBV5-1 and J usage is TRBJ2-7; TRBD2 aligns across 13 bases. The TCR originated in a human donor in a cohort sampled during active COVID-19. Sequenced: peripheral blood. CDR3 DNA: TGCGCCAGCAGCGTAGGACTAGCGGGAGACGAGCAGTACTTC. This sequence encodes CASSVGLAGDEQYF.